This TCR beta chain is drawn from a study of blood T cell repertoires in COVID-19. Profiled with immunoSEQ multiplex PCR; TCRdb holds only in-frame clones, not every one. The table has 200,000 to 250,000 clones, roughly four fifths seen once. From germline, CDR1 is SGDLS and CDR2 YYNGEE. With 0 bases clipped from V and 4 bases from J, the junction kept 12 bases outside the gene matches. This CDR3 is 17 amino acids long. Sequencing used PBMCs or T cells enriched from blood (not recorded which). The source of this sequence is a middle-aged man who had recovered from COVID-19. The rearrangement uses TRBV9 and TRBJ1-2; 7 nucleotides match TRBD1. The CDR3 DNA follows: TGTGCCAGCAGCGTAGGTTGGGGGGACAGAACGTCCTATGGCTACACCTTC. This sequence encodes CASSVGWGDRTSYGYTF.